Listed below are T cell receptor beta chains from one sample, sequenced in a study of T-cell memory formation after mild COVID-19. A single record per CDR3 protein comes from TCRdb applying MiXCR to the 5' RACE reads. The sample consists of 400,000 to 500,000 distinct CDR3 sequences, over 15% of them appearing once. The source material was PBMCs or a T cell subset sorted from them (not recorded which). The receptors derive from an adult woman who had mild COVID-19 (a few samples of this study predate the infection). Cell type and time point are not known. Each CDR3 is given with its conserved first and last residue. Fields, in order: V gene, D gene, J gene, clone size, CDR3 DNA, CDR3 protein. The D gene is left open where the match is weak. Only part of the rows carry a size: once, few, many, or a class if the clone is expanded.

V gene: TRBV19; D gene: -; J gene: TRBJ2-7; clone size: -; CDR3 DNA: TGTGCCGCGGGATGGGGTGGGGGCTCTTCCTACGAGCAGTACTTC; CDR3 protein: CAAGWGGGSSYEQYF
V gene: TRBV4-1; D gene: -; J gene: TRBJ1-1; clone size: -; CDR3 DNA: TGCGCCAGCAGCCAATTCCCCCCCTCAGGTTCCGAAAAAGCTTTCTTT; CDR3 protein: CASSQFPPSGSEKAFF
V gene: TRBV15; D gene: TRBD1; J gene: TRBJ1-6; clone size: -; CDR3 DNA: TGTGCCACCAGCAGGGACAGGGGGAGAAGGTCACCCCTCCACTTT; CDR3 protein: CATSRDRGRRSPLHF
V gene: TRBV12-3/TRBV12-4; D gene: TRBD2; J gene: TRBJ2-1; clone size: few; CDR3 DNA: TGTGCCAGCAGTGTACTAGCGGGAGGGGGGGGCAATGAGCAGTTCTTC; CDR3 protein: CASSVLAGGGGNEQFF
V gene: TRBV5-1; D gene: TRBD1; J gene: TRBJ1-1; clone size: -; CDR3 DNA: TGCGCCAGCAGCTTGGGGACAGGGGGCACGCAAGCTTTCTTT; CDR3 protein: CASSLGTGGTQAFF
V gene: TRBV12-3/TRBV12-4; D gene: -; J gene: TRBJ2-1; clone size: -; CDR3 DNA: TGTGCCAGCAGTCTAGGCGGTCCCGGGCTGTTCTTC; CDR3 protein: CASSLGGPGLFF
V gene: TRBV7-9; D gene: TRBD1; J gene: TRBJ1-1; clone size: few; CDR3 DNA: TGTGCCAGCAGCTCGCCCCTGGACAGGGGGGAGGTCAGCGACACTGAAGCTTTCTTT; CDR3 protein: CASSSPLDRGEVSDTEAFF
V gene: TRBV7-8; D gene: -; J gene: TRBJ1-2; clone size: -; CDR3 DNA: TGTGCCAGCAGCCCCCAAACGAAGGACTATGGCTACACCTTC; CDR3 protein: CASSPQTKDYGYTF
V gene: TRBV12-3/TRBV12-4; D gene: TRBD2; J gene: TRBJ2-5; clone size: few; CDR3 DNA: TGTGCCAGCAGTTTAAAGGGAGGGAGAGGCCAAGAGACCCAGTACTTC; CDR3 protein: CASSLKGGRGQETQYF
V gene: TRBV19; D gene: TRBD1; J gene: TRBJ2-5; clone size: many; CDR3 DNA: TGTGCCAGTAGTATGCGGACTGGGGACAGAAAAGAGACCCAGTACTTC; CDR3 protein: CASSMRTGDRKETQYF
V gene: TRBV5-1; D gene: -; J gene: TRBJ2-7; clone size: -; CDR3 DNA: TGCGCCAGCAGCTTGTCGGCAGGGGGAGGCCACGAGCAGTACTTC; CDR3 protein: CASSLSAGGGHEQYF
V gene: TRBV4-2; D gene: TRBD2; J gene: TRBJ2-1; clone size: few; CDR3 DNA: TGTGCCAGCAGTGAATCCGGGACTACCAATGAGCAGTTCTTC; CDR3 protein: CASSESGTTNEQFF
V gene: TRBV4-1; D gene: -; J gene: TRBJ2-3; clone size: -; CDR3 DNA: TGCGCCAGCAGTCGCTCGGGGGTCTACACAGATACGCAGTATTTT; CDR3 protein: CASSRSGVYTDTQYF
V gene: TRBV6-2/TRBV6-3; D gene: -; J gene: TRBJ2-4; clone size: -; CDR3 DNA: TGTGCCAGCATCAACCCACCGATGACAGCCAAAAACATTCAGTACTTC; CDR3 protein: CASINPPMTAKNIQYF
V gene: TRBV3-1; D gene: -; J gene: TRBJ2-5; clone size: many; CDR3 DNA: TGTGCCAGCAGCCCCCAAGCCGGGGGCTCAGAGACCCAGTACTTC; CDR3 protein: CASSPQAGGSETQYF
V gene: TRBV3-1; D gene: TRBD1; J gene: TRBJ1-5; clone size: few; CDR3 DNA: TGTGCCAGCAGCCGGACAGGTTTCAATCAGCCCCAGCATTTT; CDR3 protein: CASSRTGFNQPQHF
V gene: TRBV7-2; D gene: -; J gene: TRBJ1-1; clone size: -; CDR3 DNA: TGTGCCAGCAGGCAGTCCGGGCTGAACACTGAAGCTTTCTTT; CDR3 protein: CASRQSGLNTEAFF
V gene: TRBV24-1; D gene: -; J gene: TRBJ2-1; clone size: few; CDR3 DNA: TGTGCCACCAGTGTAGCGTGGGGGGATGAGCAGTTCTTC; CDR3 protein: CATSVAWGDEQFF
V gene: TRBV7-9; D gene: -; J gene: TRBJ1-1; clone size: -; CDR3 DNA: TGTGCCAGCAGCCTAGGGGTTGGGATGAACACTGAAGCTTTCTTT; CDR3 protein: CASSLGVGMNTEAFF
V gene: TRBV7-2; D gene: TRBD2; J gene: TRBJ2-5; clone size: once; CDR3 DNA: TGTGCCAGCAGCTTGGGACTAGCGGAGGAAGAGACCCAGTACTTC; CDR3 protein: CASSLGLAEEETQYF
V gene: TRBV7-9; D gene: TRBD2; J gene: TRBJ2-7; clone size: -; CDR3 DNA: TGTGCCAGCAGCTTAGCGAGCGCGGGAGCTAAGGAGCAGTACTTC; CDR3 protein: CASSLASAGAKEQYF
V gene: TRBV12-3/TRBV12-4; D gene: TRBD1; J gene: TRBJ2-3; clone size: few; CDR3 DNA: TGTGCCAGCAGCCAGGGGGATACTAGCACAGATACGCAGTATTTT; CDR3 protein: CASSQGDTSTDTQYF
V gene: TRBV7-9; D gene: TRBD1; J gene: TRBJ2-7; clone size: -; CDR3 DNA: TGTGCCAGCAGCTTAGGATCAGGGACAGGGTGGTACGAGCAGTACTTC; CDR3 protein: CASSLGSGTGWYEQYF
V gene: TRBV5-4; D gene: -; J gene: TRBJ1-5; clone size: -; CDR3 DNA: TGTGCCAGCAGTTCTTTTCAGGGAGGGCCCCAGCATTTT; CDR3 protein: CASSSFQGGPQHF
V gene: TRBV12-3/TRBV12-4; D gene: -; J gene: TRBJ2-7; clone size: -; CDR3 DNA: TGTGCCAGCAGTTCAGGGGCAGGTATCTCCTACGAGCAGTACTTC; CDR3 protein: CASSSGAGISYEQYF
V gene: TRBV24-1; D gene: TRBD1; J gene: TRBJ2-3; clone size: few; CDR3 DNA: TGTGCCACCAGTGATTACCGCGGACAGGGGGCAGATACGCAGTATTTT; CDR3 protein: CATSDYRGQGADTQYF
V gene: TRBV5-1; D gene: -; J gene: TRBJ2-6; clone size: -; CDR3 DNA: TGCGCCAGCCTGGCCTCTGGGGCCAACGTCCTGACTTTC; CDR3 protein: CASLASGANVLTF
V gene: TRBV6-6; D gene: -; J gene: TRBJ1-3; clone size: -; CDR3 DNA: TGTGCCAGCTCAGTGACAGCCCATTCCACCTCTGGAAACACCATATATTTT; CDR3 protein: CASSVTAHSTSGNTIYF
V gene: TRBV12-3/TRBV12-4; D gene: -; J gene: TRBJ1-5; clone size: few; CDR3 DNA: TGTGCCAGCAGTTTTATGGGGGCCAATCAGCCCCAGCATTTT; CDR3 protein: CASSFMGANQPQHF
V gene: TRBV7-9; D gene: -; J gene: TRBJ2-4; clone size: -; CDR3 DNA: TGTGCCAGCAGCTTTCAGAGTAGTGGTGTGAGGAACTTC; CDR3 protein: CASSFQSSGVRNF
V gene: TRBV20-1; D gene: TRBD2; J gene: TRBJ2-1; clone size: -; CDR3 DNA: TGCAGTGCTAGACCAGCGGGAGTCTCTCCCACTGAGCAGTTCTTC; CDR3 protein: CSARPAGVSPTEQFF
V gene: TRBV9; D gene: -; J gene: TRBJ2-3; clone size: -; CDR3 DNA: TGTGCCAGCAGCGTAGGTGGAGGGTGGGCAGATACGCAGTATTTT; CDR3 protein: CASSVGGGWADTQYF
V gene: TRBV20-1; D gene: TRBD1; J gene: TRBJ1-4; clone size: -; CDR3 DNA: TGCAGTGCAACGCCGGGACAGCGAGGCGAAAAACTGTTTTTT; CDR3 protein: CSATPGQRGEKLFF
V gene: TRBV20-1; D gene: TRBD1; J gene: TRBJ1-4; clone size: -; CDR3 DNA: TGCAGTGCTAGAGAAGACAGGGAGGGTGGAAAACTGTTTTTT; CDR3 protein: CSAREDREGGKLFF
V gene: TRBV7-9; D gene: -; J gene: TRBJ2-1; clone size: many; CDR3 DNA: TGTGCCAGCAGCTCGGTGGACCTTCGCTCCTACAATGAGCAGTTCTTC; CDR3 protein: CASSSVDLRSYNEQFF
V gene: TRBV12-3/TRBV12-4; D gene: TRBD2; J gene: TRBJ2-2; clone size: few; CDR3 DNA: TGTGCCAGCAGTTTAAAAGTAGCGGGAGGGCGAGGGAGCGGGGAGCTGTTTTTT; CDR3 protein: CASSLKVAGGRGSGELFF
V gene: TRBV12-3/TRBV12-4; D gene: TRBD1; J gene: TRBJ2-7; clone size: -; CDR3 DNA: TGTGCCAGCAGAAACAGGGGGTCCTACGAGCAGTACTTC; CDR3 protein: CASRNRGSYEQYF
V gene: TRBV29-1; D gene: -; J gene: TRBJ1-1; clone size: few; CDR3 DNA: TGCAGCGTTGAAGTTCGGGTGAACACTGAAGCTTTCTTT; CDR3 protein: CSVEVRVNTEAFF
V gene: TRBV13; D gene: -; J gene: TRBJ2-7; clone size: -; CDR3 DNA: TGTGCCAGCAGCCCGCCGGCCTCCTACGAGCAGTACTTC; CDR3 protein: CASSPPASYEQYF
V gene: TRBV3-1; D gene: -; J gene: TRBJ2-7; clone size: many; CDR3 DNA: TGTGCCAGCAGCCCGCGGGACTCGCTGGGGCAGTACTTC; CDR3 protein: CASSPRDSLGQYF
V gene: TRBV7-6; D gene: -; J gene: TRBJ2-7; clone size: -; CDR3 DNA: TGTGCCAGCAGCTTAGGCGGGGATAGCTCCTACGAGCAGTACTTC; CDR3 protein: CASSLGGDSSYEQYF
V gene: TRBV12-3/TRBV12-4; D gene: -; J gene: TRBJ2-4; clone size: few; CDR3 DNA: TGTGCCAGCAGTTCGACACAGGGTGCCAAAAACATTCAGTACTTC; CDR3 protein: CASSSTQGAKNIQYF
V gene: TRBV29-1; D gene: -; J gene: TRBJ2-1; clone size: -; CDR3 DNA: TGCAGCGTTAGGGGCCTCCTAGACAATGAGCAGTTCTTC; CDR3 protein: CSVRGLLDNEQFF
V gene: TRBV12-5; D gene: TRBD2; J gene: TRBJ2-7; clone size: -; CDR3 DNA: TGTGCTAGTGCCCTACCTAGTAGCGGGTTAATTGAGCAGTACTTC; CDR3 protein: CASALPSSGLIEQYF
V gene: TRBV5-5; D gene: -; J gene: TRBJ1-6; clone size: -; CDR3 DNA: TGTGCCAGCAGCTTGGGGGGGGCTAGCTCCTATAATTCACCCCTCCACTTT; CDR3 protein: CASSLGGASSYNSPLHF